Listed here is a single T cell receptor beta chain. Its antigen remains unidentified. The V gene lost 1 base and the J gene lost 6 bases, with 15 bases spanning the gap. Germline lookup yields CDR1 SGHVS and CDR2 FQNEAQ. This CDR3 has 15 residues. This entry comes from a study of T cell responses to AZD1222 COVID-19 vaccine. Overall study findings and caveats: Just 5 to 7 people given AZD1222 tested seropositive at baseline. Donors were mostly white British, more females; clonal diversity possibly underestimated. Following two doses of AZD1222, Spike-specific TCR breadth and depth rose.

Assay: immunoSEQ multiplex PCR; the TCRdb copy retains only in-frame clones and omits some. The sample has about 59,000 clones, around 84% seen once. This receptor was identified in an adult in good health. The sequenced sample was peripheral blood, obtained on day 0 of AZD1222 vaccination. The chain uses TRBV7-8 and TRBJ1-2; D unresolved. The chain's CDR3 is CASSLVGNPRDGYTF. The CDR3 coding sequence is TGTGCCAGCAGCTTAGTGGGGAATCCTCGGGATGGCTACACCTTC.